This is a list of T cell receptor beta chains from one sample in a study of T-cell memory formation after mild COVID-19. TCRdb processed the 5' RACE reads anew with MiXCR; each CDR3 protein has one entry. The repertoire includes 100,000 to 150,000 distinct CDR3 sequences, roughly 6% of them detected once, and approximately 2.3% sits in the top ten. What was sequenced was PBMCs or a T cell subset sorted from them (not recorded which). The receptors derive from an adult woman who had mild COVID-19 (a few samples of this study predate the infection). Cell type and time point are not known. CDR3s include the opening cysteine and the closing phenylalanine or tryptophan. Each record gives: J gene, V gene, clone size, D gene, CDR3 length, CDR3 DNA, CDR3 protein. D genes are given only for firm matches. Part of the rows lack a size; the others show once, few, many or a class for expanded clones.

TRBJ1-1 TRBV20-1 many NA 13 TGCAGTGCTAGAACCAGGGTCGACACTGAAGCTTTCTTT CSARTRVDTEAFF
TRBJ2-3 TRBV6-2/TRBV6-3 many TRBD2 16 TGTGCCAGCAGTCAAGGCGGAGCGGGAGTCGGAGATACGCAGTATTTT CASSQGGAGVGDTQYF
TRBJ2-3 TRBV20-1 few TRBD2 15 TGCAGTGCTCAACTCTGGGGAGCGGGGAGAGATACGCAGTATTTT CSAQLWGAGRDTQYF
TRBJ2-1 TRBV5-6 many NA 16 TGTGCCAGCAGCTTGGTGGTAGGGGATGTCTACAATGAGCAGTTCTTC CASSLVVGDVYNEQFF
TRBJ2-7 TRBV6-6 NA TRBD2 15 TGTGCCAGCAGGGACCACACTAGCGGGAAGTACGAGCAGTACTTC CASRDHTSGKYEQYF
TRBJ1-1 TRBV6-1 many NA 13 TGTGCCAGCGCCCGGCACATGAACACTGAAGCTTTCTTT CASARHMNTEAFF
TRBJ2-1 TRBV12-3/TRBV12-4 many NA 13 TGTGCCAGCAGGGACTTGGCGGACAATGAGCAGTTCTTC CASRDLADNEQFF
TRBJ2-3 TRBV6-6 NA NA 17 TGTGCCAGCAGAGAACCCCTTGGAGGGCCGAACACAGATACGCAGTATTTT CASREPLGGPNTDTQYF
TRBJ1-6 TRBV5-6 many NA 15 TGTGCCAGCAGCTTGGCCCCCACCAGAGGATCACCCCTCCACTTT CASSLAPTRGSPLHF
TRBJ2-7 TRBV10-3 NA NA 15 TGTGCCATCAGCCGATCGACAGAGAGCTCCTACGAGAAGTACTTC CAISRSTESSYEKYF
TRBJ1-1 TRBV5-1 many NA 13 TGCGCCAGCAGCGGAACAGTATGGACTGAAGCTTTCTTT CASSGTVWTEAFF
TRBJ2-3 TRBV7-3 many TRBD2 18 TGTGCCAGCAGCTTAATGGCTAGCGGGGGGGCTAGCACAGATACGCAGTATTTT CASSLMASGGASTDTQYF
TRBJ2-7 TRBV11-2 many NA 13 TGTGCCAGCAGCCCCGACAGGTCCTACGAGCAGTACTTC CASSPDRSYEQYF
TRBJ2-2 TRBV9 NA TRBD2 16 TGTGCCAGCAGCCCCGCGGGGGGGCGGGACACCGGGGAGCTGTTTTTT CASSPAGGRDTGELFF
TRBJ1-5 TRBV19 few TRBD1 16 TGTGCCAGTAGTAGCCTTTCCGGGACAGGGTATCAGCCCCAGCATTTT CASSSLSGTGYQPQHF
TRBJ2-2 TRBV7-6 NA NA 15 TGTGCCAGCAGCTCCTCGGCCGCGAACACCGGGGAGCTGTTTTTT CASSSSAANTGELFF
TRBJ2-2 TRBV15 few TRBD2 16 TGTGCCACCAGCAGAGTAGCGGGGACACCTAAGGGGGAGCTGTTTTTT CATSRVAGTPKGELFF
TRBJ1-1 TRBV5-5 many NA 16 TGTGCCAGCAGCTTGGGTCGGGGGCAGGGGAGCACTGAAGCTTTCTTT CASSLGRGQGSTEAFF
TRBJ1-1 TRBV6-5 NA TRBD1 16 TGTGCCAGCAGTTACTCTCCGACAGGGCCGAACACTGAAGCTTTCTTT CASSYSPTGPNTEAFF
TRBJ2-5 TRBV7-9 many TRBD1 14 TGTGCCAGCAGCTTGAACAGGGGGCAAGAGACCCAGTACTTC CASSLNRGQETQYF
TRBJ1-6 TRBV5-4 few TRBD1 16 TGTGCCAGCAGCTTGGAAGGGGGCCGGATGGGTTCACCCCTCCACTTT CASSLEGGRMGSPLHF
TRBJ1-2 TRBV6-5 NA NA 13 TGTGCCAGCAGTCAGACAGGCTACTATGGCTACACCTTC CASSQTGYYGYTF
TRBJ2-6 TRBV6-1 few NA 19 TGTGCCAGCAGTGAAATAAGGGTAGCAGGGACCTCTGGGGCCAACGTCCTGACTTTC CASSEIRVAGTSGANVLTF
TRBJ2-3 TRBV6-5 many TRBD2 14 TGTGCCACCAAGCGGGAGGGTCGCACAGATACGCAGTATTTT CATKREGRTDTQYF
TRBJ2-2 TRBV30 few NA 15 TGTGCCTGGAGTCGACGGGGGCGAAGCACCGGGGAGCTGTTTTTT CAWSRRGRSTGELFF
TRBJ1-5 TRBV29-1 many TRBD1 15 TGCAGCGTTTCGGACAGGGGTTTAGGAAATCAGCCCCAGCATTTT CSVSDRGLGNQPQHF
TRBJ2-5 TRBV7-2 few NA 12 TGTGCCAGCAGCTTAACCCCAGAGACCCAGTACTTC CASSLTPETQYF
TRBJ1-2 TRBV18 NA NA 15 TGTGCCAGCTCAGCGGATATACAAGCCTCTTATGGCTACACCTTC CASSADIQASYGYTF
TRBJ1-6 TRBV7-8 many NA 14 TGTGCCAGCGGCATGGACAGCTCTAATTCACCCCTCCACTTT CASGMDSSNSPLHF
TRBJ1-5 TRBV19 few TRBD1 14 TGTGCCAGTACCGACAGGGGAGTGGCTCAGCCCCAGCATTTT CASTDRGVAQPQHF
TRBJ2-7 TRBV21-1 few NA 15 TGTGCCAGCAGCGCACCCGGGACAGGTCCGTACGAGCAGTACTTC CASSAPGTGPYEQYF
TRBJ1-1 TRBV12-3/TRBV12-4 many NA 14 TGTGCCAGCAGTTTTGCAGGATCGTACACTGAAGCTTTCTTT CASSFAGSYTEAFF
TRBJ2-7 TRBV7-9 NA NA 17 TGTGCCAGCAGCACCGCCTCTCCAAGCCAAAGACTATACGAGCAGTACTTC CASSTASPSQRLYEQYF
TRBJ1-1 TRBV4-3 NA NA 13 TGCGCCAGCAGCCAAGAGTCCCATACTGAAGCTTTCTTT CASSQESHTEAFF
TRBJ2-1 TRBV7-2 NA NA 16 TGTGCCAGCAGCCAAATAGGGCTGAGCTCCTACAATGAGCAGTTCTTC CASSQIGLSSYNEQFF
TRBJ2-3 TRBV12-3/TRBV12-4 many NA 15 TGTGCCAGCAGTCCCAAGGAGGGTATGACAGATACGCAGTATTTT CASSPKEGMTDTQYF
TRBJ1-2 TRBV10-3 few NA 12 TGTGCCATCAGTGAACAAACGCGGGGCTACACCTTC CAISEQTRGYTF
TRBJ2-1 TRBV5-1 NA TRBD1 14 TGCGCCAGTAACGGACAGGGCTCCTACAATGAGCAGTTCTTC CASNGQGSYNEQFF
TRBJ2-7 TRBV7-3 few TRBD1 15 TGTGCCAGCACCACCGGACAGGTACCTTCTTACGAGCAGTACTTC CASTTGQVPSYEQYF
TRBJ2-5 TRBV12-3/TRBV12-4 few TRBD2 15 TGTGCCAGCAGTTCGACTAGCGGGGGGCTTGAGACCCAGTACTTC CASSSTSGGLETQYF
TRBJ2-1 TRBV7-9 many NA 15 TGTGCCAGCAGCCCAAGGGGAGCCTCCTACAATGAGCAGTTCTTC CASSPRGASYNEQFF
TRBJ1-6 TRBV4-1 few NA 19 TGCGCCAGCAGCCAAGATGCGACCCGACGAGGGGCCTATAATTCACCCCTCCACTTT CASSQDATRRGAYNSPLHF
TRBJ2-1 TRBV5-1 many TRBD2 16 TGCGCCAGCAGCTTGTTGTCTAGCGGGAGCCACCCAGAGCAGTTCTTC CASSLLSSGSHPEQFF
TRBJ1-1 TRBV20-1 many TRBD1 12 TGCAGTCCTGACAGGGGGGGCACTGAAGCTTTCTTT CSPDRGGTEAFF